The source of this T cell receptor beta chain is a study of CD8 T cells in ankylosing spondylitis. Study outcomes and limitations: There was reportedly significant enrichment of clones that were disease-linked in matched ankylosing spondylitis synovial fluid. A TCR beta motif made of fewer than ten highly homologous variants seemed typical of ankylosing spondylitis blood.

Regarding this clonotype: Its specificity is not known.

TCRdb re-derived calls from the 5' RACE reads in MiXCR, one entry per CDR3 protein. Of more than 250,000 distinct CDR3 sequences listed, 8% are singletons. V was trimmed by 0 bases and J by 2 bases, leaving 11 bases between them. This CDR3 is 15 amino acids long. Germline assignment: CDR1 LGHNA and CDR2 YSLEER. The sequence derives from a male donor with ankylosing spondylitis. The gene calls are TRBV4-3 and TRBJ2-7; D is unclear. Specimen: blood, either unsorted or a sorted T cell fraction (not recorded which). The CDR3 coding sequence is TGCGCCAGCAGCCAAGAGGCAAAAGCCGCCTACGAGCAGTACTTC. Amino acid sequence: CASSQEAKAAYEQYF.